These T cell receptor beta chains were read from a single sample in a study of early stage breast cancer tumors. TCRdb's table, derived via immunoSEQ multiplex PCR, lists solely in-frame clones and lacks some. The data hold a few thousand clones, with roughly 64% observed a single time. The source material was breast tumor tissue. Receptor source: a person aged 45 to 59 with breast cancer. Both conserved end residues are part of each CDR3. The order of the fields is V gene, CDR3 protein.

>TRBV7-9
CASSLGHGRSYGYTF
>TRBV2
CASIGTGTGIYEQYF
>TRBV7-9
CASSLDRGLREQYF
>TRBV5-4
CASSLASGGAGDTQYF
>TRBV6-5
CASRNEGRARVQFF
>TRBV4-2
CASSQDLGGSVYNEQFF
>TRBV29-1
CSVDQDGFNYGYTF
>TRBV7-2
CASSQGGAGGLGSQETQYF
>TRBV7-2
CASSRPGLYGYTF
>TRBV5-1
CASSVSTGSPSTDTQYF
>TRBV29-1
CSLVRLGTEAFF
>TRBV10-3
CAIRPDSHNEQFF
>TRBV29-1
CSVESSTVGGYTF
>TRBV10-2
CASSEQANYGYTF
>TRBV6-1
CASSGDLRNLLSGNTIYF
>TRBV30
CAWSPGTDAPSNQPQHF
>TRBV5-1
CASSTLAGPSTDTQYF
>TRBV2
CASNPTRTGDQPQHF
>TRBV27
CASSSRQDTNYGYTF
>TRBV7-2
CASSSSGVIEQYF
>TRBV5-4
CASSYRRAIGETQYF
>TRBV5-1
CASSLASASGYTF
>TRBV30
CAWRSTGGRYEQYF
>TRBV4-1
CASSHTDSSYEQYF